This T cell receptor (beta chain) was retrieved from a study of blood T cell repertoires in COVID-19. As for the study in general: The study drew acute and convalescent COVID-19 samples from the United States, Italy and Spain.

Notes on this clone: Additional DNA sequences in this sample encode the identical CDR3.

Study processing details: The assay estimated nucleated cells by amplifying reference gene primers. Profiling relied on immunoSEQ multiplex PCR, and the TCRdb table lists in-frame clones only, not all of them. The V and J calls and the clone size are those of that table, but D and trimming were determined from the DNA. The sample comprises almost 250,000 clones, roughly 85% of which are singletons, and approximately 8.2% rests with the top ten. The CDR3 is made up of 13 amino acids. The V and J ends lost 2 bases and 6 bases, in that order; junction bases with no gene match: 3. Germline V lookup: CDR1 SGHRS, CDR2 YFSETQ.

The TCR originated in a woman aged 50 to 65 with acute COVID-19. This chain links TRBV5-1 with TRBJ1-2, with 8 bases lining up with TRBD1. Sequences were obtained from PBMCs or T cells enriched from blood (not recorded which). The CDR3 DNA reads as TGCGCCAGCAGCTTAGGACAGGGTGATGGCTACACCTTC. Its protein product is CASSLGQGDGYTF.